This is a list of T cell receptor beta chains from one sample in a study of cytomegalovirus exposure and HLA in healthy donors. Some clones are missing from TCRdb's copy, which holds only in-frame ones; the method was immunoSEQ multiplex PCR. The sample lists 140,000 to 150,000 clones, around 75% occurring once. The sample comprised PBMCs. The receptors derive from a man in his thirties or forties in good health and CMV-seronegative. Each CDR3 is given with its conserved first and last residue. The order of the fields is clone size, V gene, D gene, J gene, CDR3 protein, CDR3 DNA. The D gene is left open where the match is weak. The size entry is marked missing in some rows and otherwise reads once, few, many or a size class.

few	TRBV6-5	TRBD1	TRBJ1-1	CASSLTGGDTEAFF	TGTGCCAGCAGTCTGACAGGGGGGGACACTGAAGCTTTCTTT
-	TRBV19	TRBD1	TRBJ1-5	CASSIATGESNQPQHF	TGTGCCAGTAGTATAGCGACAGGGGAGAGCAATCAGCCCCAGCATTTT
few	TRBV9	TRBD2	TRBJ2-3	CASSVTSGRGTDTQYF	TGTGCCAGCAGCGTCACTAGCGGCCGAGGCACAGATACGCAGTATTTT
-	TRBV5-6	TRBD1	TRBJ2-7	CASSSPWTGREQYF	TGTGCCAGCAGCTCCCCGTGGACAGGGCGCGAGCAGTACTTC
once	TRBV9	-	TRBJ2-3	CASSVTGTTDTQYF	TGTGCCAGCAGCGTGACGGGAACCACAGATACGCAGTATTTT
-	TRBV5-1	-	TRBJ2-6	CASSSQGSGANVLTF	TGCGCCAGCAGCTCGCAGGGATCCGGGGCCAACGTCCTGACTTTC
-	TRBV2	-	TRBJ1-1	CASTGIRTEAFF	TGTGCCAGCACGGGGATACGCACTGAAGCTTTCTTT
-	TRBV6-4	TRBD1	TRBJ1-6	CASSGTGGGNSPLHF	TGTGCCAGCAGTGGGACAGGGGGCGGTAATTCACCCCTCCACTTT
once	TRBV23-1	TRBD1	TRBJ2-6	CASSPRDRVGVANVLTF	TGCGCCAGCAGTCCGCGGGACAGGGTAGGAGTCGCCAACGTCCTGACTTTC
-	TRBV9	TRBD1	TRBJ2-7	CASSVGDRITYEQYF	TGTGCCAGCAGCGTGGGGGACAGGATCACCTACGAGCAGTACTTC
-	TRBV7-8	TRBD1	TRBJ1-2	CASRITGTGGDYGYTF	TGTGCCAGCAGGATTACGGGGACAGGGGGCGACTATGGCTACACCTTC
-	TRBV2	-	TRBJ2-5	CASSERAGFQETQYF	TGTGCCAGCAGTGAAAGGGCGGGTTTCCAAGAGACCCAGTACTTC
few	TRBV11-2	-	TRBJ1-1	CASSPVPAGTTEAFF	TGTGCCAGCAGCCCCGTACCGGCGGGAACCACTGAAGCTTTCTTT
once	TRBV7-2	-	TRBJ2-1	CASSLSGSSYNEQFF	TGTGCCAGCAGCTTATCAGGTTCCTCCTACAATGAGCAGTTCTTC
-	TRBV5-1	-	TRBJ2-5	CASSESTGQETQYF	TGCGCCAGCAGTGAGAGTACAGGACAAGAGACCCAGTACTTC
-	TRBV23-1	TRBD2	TRBJ2-1	CASSQLLAEPSYNEQFF	TGCGCCAGCAGTCAGCTACTAGCGGAGCCCTCCTACAATGAGCAGTTCTTC
-	TRBV7-7	TRBD1	TRBJ2-1	CASSASTGVYNEQFF	TGTGCCAGCAGCGCCTCGACAGGGGTGTACAATGAGCAGTTCTTC
few	TRBV6-5	-	TRBJ1-6	CASSYLDSYNSPLHF	TGTGCCAGCAGTTACCTCGACAGCTATAATTCACCCCTCCACTTT
-	TRBV5-6	-	TRBJ1-2	CASSLVRNYGYTF	TGTGCCAGCAGCTTGGTCAGAAACTATGGCTACACCTTC
-	TRBV30	-	TRBJ2-7	CAGQDSAYGEQYF	TGTGCCGGGCAGGACAGCGCCTACGGCGAGCAGTACTTC
-	TRBV28	-	TRBJ1-2	CASSSLGGRDYGYTF	TGTGCCAGCAGTTCGCTCGGGGGGCGGGACTATGGCTACACCTTC
-	TRBV5-4	TRBD2	TRBJ2-3	CASSLSGGSDTQYF	TGTGCCAGCAGCCTTAGCGGGGGATCAGATACGCAGTATTTT
-	TRBV10-2	-	TRBJ1-2	CASSYDGGAYGYTF	TGCGCCAGCAGTTACGACGGAGGGGCCTATGGCTACACCTTC
-	TRBV5-1	TRBD1	TRBJ1-2	CASSQYRGQGSTYGYTF	TGCGCCAGCAGCCAATATAGGGGACAGGGGTCCACCTATGGCTACACCTTC
-	TRBV11-3	TRBD2	TRBJ2-1	CASSTSGVYNEQFF	TGTGCCAGCAGTACTAGCGGGGTTTACAATGAGCAGTTCTTC
-	TRBV5-1	TRBD1	TRBJ1-4	CASSEGQGGEKLFF	TGCGCCAGCAGCGAGGGACAGGGGGGTGAAAAACTGTTTTTT
-	TRBV5-1	TRBD2	TRBJ2-1	CASSTAGGHNEQFF	TGCGCCAGCAGTACAGCGGGAGGGCACAATGAGCAGTTCTTC
-	TRBV25-1	TRBD2	TRBJ2-3	CASSDRTSGSTDTQYF	TGTGCCAGCAGCGATAGGACTAGCGGGAGCACAGATACGCAGTATTTT
-	TRBV19	TRBD2	TRBJ2-1	CARPSGTSGAWSGQFF	TGTGCCAGGCCATCCGGGACTAGCGGGGCTTGGTCTGGGCAGTTCTTC
-	TRBV9	TRBD2	TRBJ2-3	CASTVAGGQGDTQYF	TGTGCCAGTACGGTAGCGGGAGGCCAGGGAGATACGCAGTATTTT
-	TRBV10-3	-	TRBJ2-3	CAISDGGTSTDTQYF	TGTGCCATCAGTGACGGGGGAACTAGCACAGATACGCAGTATTTT
few	TRBV6-5	TRBD2	TRBJ2-7	CASSLGRDPTHEQYF	TGTGCCAGCAGTTTAGGGAGGGACCCCACCCACGAGCAGTACTTC
-	TRBV28	-	TRBJ2-2	CASSPQGSGELFF	TGTGCCAGCAGCCCCCAGGGATCCGGGGAGCTGTTTTTT
-	TRBV19	TRBD1	TRBJ1-2	CASSTLRQGGGGYTF	TGTGCCAGTAGTACTCTCCGACAGGGAGGAGGAGGCTACACCTTC
-	TRBV30	TRBD1	TRBJ2-5	CAWKGAPLQETQYF	TGTGCCTGGAAGGGGGCACCCCTCCAAGAGACCCAGTACTTC
few	TRBV19	-	TRBJ2-1	CASSPGPGQGNEQFF	TGTGCCAGTAGCCCGGGACCGGGACAAGGGAATGAGCAGTTCTTC
-	TRBV9	-	TRBJ1-1	CASSVGRVRTEAFF	TGTGCCAGCAGCGTAGGGCGGGTAAGGACTGAAGCTTTCTTT
-	TRBV9	-	TRBJ1-4	CASTDRLTDEKLFF	TGTGCCAGCACCGACCGTTTGACAGATGAAAAACTGTTTTTT
few	TRBV11-3	-	TRBJ1-1	CASSSSGDGMNTEAFF	TGTGCCAGCAGCTCAAGCGGGGACGGGATGAACACTGAAGCTTTCTTT
-	TRBV5-6	-	TRBJ1-5	CASSVYNQPQHF	TGTGCCAGCAGTGTGTACAATCAGCCCCAGCATTTT
-	TRBV5-4	TRBD2	TRBJ2-1	CASSLGGGWNSYNEQFF	TGTGCCAGCAGCTTGGGGGGGGGTTGGAACTCCTACAATGAGCAGTTCTTC